The 27 T cell receptor beta chains below all came from one sample that was sequenced in a study of neurological immune-mediated disorders. From the 5' RACE reads, TCRdb called clonotypes with MiXCR, one entry per CDR3 protein. Found here are roughly 120,000 distinct CDR3 sequences, about 3.2% of them singletons; the top ten hold roughly 1.3%. The sequencing sample was made of PBMCs. These receptors all stem from a woman younger than 45 with multiple sclerosis.

This clonotype was observed many times. This chain joins TRBV7-9 and TRBJ2-1; D possibly matches TRBD1 or TRBD2 (5 bases each). CDR1 and CDR2 from the germline V gene are SEHNR and FQNEAQ (reference sequence). Trimming pared 5 bases from V and 2 bases from J, leaving 19 bases between. This CDR3 spans 17 amino acids. CDR3 sequence: CASSPSVGETAYNEQFF. The CDR3 DNA is TGTGCCAGCAGCCCCTCGGTGGGGGAGACGGCCTACAATGAGCAGTTCTTC.

This clonotype was observed at least ten times. The chain carries TRBV5-1 and TRBJ2-3; 7 nucleotides agree with TRBD2. Germline values: CDR1 SGHRS, CDR2 YFSETQ. The V segment lost 0 bases and the J segment 6 bases; nucleotides outside the gene matches: 10. The CDR3 is made up of 16 amino acids. DNA of the CDR3: TGCGCCAGCAGCTTGGAGGGCGGGGGTACGGGTGATACGCAGTATTTT. It is translated as CASSLEGGGTGDTQYF.

This clonotype was counted many times. The chain links TRBV27 to TRBJ1-2, with D possibly being TRBD1 (5 bases). CDR1 is MNHEY, CDR2 SMNVEV, per germline (reference sequence). V was trimmed by 6 bases and J by 5 bases, leaving 19 bases between them. The CDR3 consists of 15 residues. The CDR3 DNA is TGTGCCAGCAGATCAGGTCAGGGTCAAAAATATGGCTACACCTTC. The encoded protein is CASRSGQGQKYGYTF.

Many counts were recorded for this clonotype. This sequence joins TRBV5-1 and TRBJ2-3; D is uncertain. Germline CDR1 is SGHRS and CDR2 is YFSETQ. This CDR3 is built from 12 residues. V was cut by 4 bases and J by 5 bases, with 8 bases left in between. The CDR3 here is CASSQARDTQYF. In DNA, the CDR3 is TGCGCCAGCAGCCAGGCGAGAGATACGCAGTATTTT.

This chain links TRBV5-1 with TRBJ2-1, with D possibly TRBD1 on 5 matching bases. The V end lost 0 bases, the J end lost 4 bases, and 20 bases lay between the germline ends. In germline, CDR1 is SGHRS, CDR2 YFSETQ. There are 18 residues in the CDR3. This CDR3 reads CASSLVGVGPTAYNEQFF. The DNA for the CDR3 is TGCGCCAGCAGCTTGGTAGGGGTGGGGCCCACCGCTTACAATGAGCAGTTCTTC.

This clonotype was observed at least ten times. V and J are TRBV6-5 and TRBJ1-6; D gene unclear. In germline, CDR1 is MNHEY, CDR2 SVGAGI. The germline V and J ends were trimmed by 2 bases and 8 bases, with 19 bases remaining between them. The CDR3 covers 17 residues. This CDR3 is CASSYNQGRAGDSPLHF. The CDR3, as DNA: TGTGCCAGCAGTTACAATCAAGGTCGGGCTGGGGATTCACCCCTCCACTTT.

Ten or more counts support this clonotype. The chain couples TRBV29-1 to TRBJ2-6; tentative D call: TRBD2 (6 bases). From germline, CDR1 is SQVTM and CDR2 ANQGSEA. V gave up 7 bases and J gave up 0 bases, with 25 bases separating them. The CDR3 spans 19 residues. CDR3 region: CSAIGGQGRLSSGANVLTF. The CDR3 DNA reads as TGCAGCGCAATCGGAGGGCAGGGACGGTTAAGCTCTGGGGCCAACGTCCTGACTTTC.

This clonotype was seen ten or more times. The genes are TRBV20-1 and TRBJ2-3; D is possibly TRBD2 (6 bases). CDR1 and CDR2 (germline): DFQATT, SNEGSKA (reference sequence). CDR3 size: 17 residues. V lost 3 bases and J lost 0, with 19 bases in between. The CDR3 DNA reads as TGCAGTGCTAGTAGGTGGGGGGACCTGTCTAGCACAGATACGCAGTATTTT. Translation: CSASRWGDLSSTDTQYF.

This clonotype occurred many times. The chain links TRBV6-5 to TRBJ1-1; D perhaps matches TRBD1 (6 bases). The ends were cut back, 3 bases at V and 4 bases at J, with 9 bases in the middle. CDR1 and CDR2 from the germline V gene are MNHEY and SVGAGI. This CDR3 has 13 residues. CDR3 DNA sequence: TGTGCCAGCAGTTATACAGGGTTCACTGAAGCTTTCTTT. Translation: CASSYTGFTEAFF.

This clonotype has at least ten counts. This chain joins TRBV7-8 and TRBJ2-1; no reliable D call. V shed 2 bases and J shed 6 bases, with 11 bases lying between them. Germline V CDR1 and CDR2: SGHVS, FQNEAQ. There are 14 residues in the CDR3. The CDR3 coding sequence is TGTGCCAGCAGCTTAAAGTTCTCCACCAATGAGCAGTTCTTC. It encodes CASSLKFSTNEQFF.

This clonotype came up many times. The V and J genes are TRBV5-6 and TRBJ2-7; D is possibly TRBD1 or TRBD2 (6 bases each). Between the trimmed V and J ends, which lost 3 bases and 5 bases, there was a span of 15 bases. The CDR3 sequence is 14 residues long. CDR1 is SGHDT, CDR2 YYEEEE, per germline. CDR3 DNA: TGTGCCAGCAGCTCGCCCCGAGGGGGGCACGAGCAGTACTTC. As protein: CASSSPRGGHEQYF.

This clonotype was seen at least ten times. V is TRBV19 and J is TRBJ2-7; unclear D gene. Trimming removed 4 bases from V and 1 base from J, with 8 bases in between. The CDR3 extends over 13 amino acids. Germline CDR1 LNHDA, CDR2 SQIVND (reference sequence). CDR3 in DNA: TGTGCCAGTAGTACGACACAGTCCTACGAGCAGTACTTC. It translates to CASSTTQSYEQYF.

At least ten counts were recorded for this clonotype. The chain recombines TRBV18 with TRBJ1-1; D is unclear. Trimming took off 6 bases at V and 6 bases at J, with 14 bases between the two ends. CDR1 and CDR2 from the germline V gene are KGHSH and LQKENI. This CDR3 spans 13 amino acids. The CDR3 spells CASSGAGLAEAFF. For the CDR3, the DNA is TGTGCCAGCTCCGGTGCGGGGTTGGCTGAAGCTTTCTTT.

This clonotype appeared many times. The V and J genes are TRBV7-2 and TRBJ2-7, with 12 bases identical to TRBD2. The CDR3 length is 15 residues. Germline V lookup: CDR1 SGHTA, CDR2 FQGNSA. V was pared by 5 bases and J by 7 bases, with 9 bases of the junction left unmatched. CDR3 coding DNA: TGTGCCAGCAGCCCCCTAGCGGGAGGGCCGAGAGAGCAGTACTTC. It is translated as CASSPLAGGPREQYF.

This clonotype occurred many times. J is TRBJ2-2 and V is TRBV7-2; weak D call: TRBD2 (5 bases). Trimming took 2 bases from V and 1 from J, leaving 11 bases between them. The germline V gene encodes CDR1 SGHTA and CDR2 FQGNSA. CDR3 length: 16 amino acids. CDR3 amino acids: CASSLLSGKNTGELFF. Here the CDR3 DNA reads TGTGCCAGCAGCTTATTGAGCGGCAAGAACACCGGGGAGCTGTTTTTT.

This clonotype has ten or more counts. The chain combines TRBV20-1 with TRBJ2-6; TRBD2 aligns across 12 bases. The CDR3 runs 16 residues. V was clipped by 6 bases and J by 2 bases; unmatched bases: 5. CDR1 and CDR2 (germline): DFQATT, SNEGSKA (reference sequence). The chain's CDR3 is CSARTSGVAGANVLTF. The CDR3 nucleotides are TGCAGTGCCCGGACTAGCGGGGTAGCTGGGGCCAACGTCCTGACTTTC.

This clonotype was seen at least ten times. The chain is built from TRBV11-2 and TRBJ2-7; D unresolved. Trimming stripped 8 bases from V and 0 bases from J, with 14 bases between. The V gene's germline CDR1 is SGHAT and CDR2 FQNNGV. The CDR3 has 14 amino acids. The DNA of the CDR3 is TGTGCCAGCTTAGTCCAGAGTTTCTCCTACGAGCAGTACTTC. Protein: CASLVQSFSYEQYF.

This clonotype came up many times. The chain couples TRBV5-5 to TRBJ2-5, with TRBD2 matching over 12 bases. Germline CDR1 SGHKS, CDR2 YYEKEE (reference sequence). V gave up 4 bases and J gave up 2 bases; unmatched junction bases: 6. CDR3 length equals 16 residues. The CDR3 bases are TGTGCCAGCAGCATACCCGGGACTAGCGGGCAAGAGACCCAGTACTTC. This gives the protein CASSIPGTSGQETQYF.

This clonotype was recorded many times. The chain employs TRBV20-1 and TRBJ1-4; D not resolved. Looked up from germline, CDR1 is DFQATT and CDR2 is SNEGSKA (reference sequence). V was pared by 1 base and J by 6 bases, with 12 bases between. This CDR3 has 14 residues. The CDR3 loop is CSARGFRRDEKLFF. DNA of the CDR3: TGCAGTGCTAGAGGATTCCGGAGGGATGAAAAACTGTTTTTT.

This clonotype was counted a few times. A much larger clone is a single base away; this may be a read error. The chain recombines TRBV7-2 with TRBJ1-2; 10 positions agree with TRBD1. Germline V gene sequence: CDR1 SGHTA, CDR2 FQGNSA. The CDR3 totals 12 residues. The CDR3: CDSSGTGDGYTF. The DNA of the CDR3 is TGTGACAGCAGCGGGACAGGGGATGGCTACACCTTC. The whole variable domain, filled in from reference TRBV7-2 and TRBJ1-2, reads GAGVSQSPSNKVTEKGKDVELRCDPISGHTALYWYRQSLGQGLEFLIYFQGNSAPDKSGLPSDRFSAERTGGSVSTLTIQRTQQEDSAVYLCDSSGTGDGYTFGSGTRLTVV.

This clonotype showed up many times. This chain links TRBV29-1 with TRBJ2-7, with D possibly called TRBD1 or TRBD2 (5 bases each). From germline, CDR1 is SQVTM and CDR2 ANQGSEA. The CDR3 has 13 residues. V gave up 7 bases and J gave up 2 bases, with 15 bases separating them. CDR3 DNA sequence: TGCAGCGGTCTTAACGGGACGACCTACGAGCAGTACTTC. It specifies CSGLNGTTYEQYF.

The chain combines TRBV12-3 or TRBV12-4 with TRBJ2-2; TRBD1 aligns across 7 bases. The CDR3 length is 14 residues. Trimming cost V 7 bases and J 6 bases; bases outside gene matches: 8. The CDR3 reads CASTRTGWSGELFF. In DNA form, the CDR3 reads TGTGCCAGCACCCGGACAGGTTGGTCCGGGGAGCTGTTTTTT.

The V and J genes are TRBV19 and TRBJ1-4, with a tentative D call TRBD1 (5 bases). Between the trimmed V and J ends, which lost 1 base and 3 bases, there was a span of 15 bases. Germline CDR1 is LNHDA and CDR2 is SQIVND (reference sequence). This CDR3 region has 17 residues. CDR3 protein: CASSIGQIRRANEKLFF. CDR3 in DNA: TGTGCCAGTAGTATAGGACAGATCCGCCGGGCTAATGAAAAACTGTTTTTT.

This clonotype appeared many times. V usage is TRBV11-2 and J usage is TRBJ1-1; D may be TRBD1 (5 bases). The V gene's germline CDR1 is SGHAT and CDR2 FQNNGV. This CDR3 is 14 amino acids long. Trimming pared 1 base from V and 0 bases from J, leaving 6 bases between. CDR3 in amino acids: CASSLAGLNTEAFF. As DNA, the CDR3 is TGTGCCAGCAGCTTAGCAGGGTTGAACACTGAAGCTTTCTTT.

This clonotype appeared many times. This chain connects TRBV5-1 to TRBJ1-1; D is perhaps TRBD1 (5 bases). The ends were cut back, 1 base at V and 2 bases at J, with 9 bases in the middle. This CDR3 spans 14 amino acids. Germline assignment: CDR1 SGHRS and CDR2 YFSETQ. CDR3 coding DNA: TGCGCCAGCAGCTTGTCGCAGGGAAACACTGAAGCTTTCTTT. This sequence encodes CASSLSQGNTEAFF. Supplemented by reference TRBV5-1 and TRBJ1-1, the full variable domain reads KAGVTQTPRYLIKTRGQQVTLSCSPISGHRSVSWYQQTPGQGLQFLFEYFSETQRNKGNFPGRFSGRQFSNSRSEMNVSTLELGDSALYLCASSLSQGNTEAFFGQGTRLTVV.

This clonotype was detected a few times. This may come from a read error, since a much larger clone is one base off. The chain is built from TRBV5-6 and TRBJ2-2; D gene unclear. The V gene's germline CDR1 is SGHDT and CDR2 YYEEEE. Trimming removed 0 bases from V and 6 bases from J, with 3 bases in between. This CDR3 has 12 amino acids. CDR3: CASSLDPGELFF. CDR3 DNA sequence: TGTGCCAGCAGCTTGGACCCCGGGGAGCTGTTTTTT.

In its sample, this clonotype was seen many times. This sequence joins TRBV20-1 and TRBJ1-5; tentatively, D is TRBD1 (5 bases). This CDR3 spans 13 amino acids. Trimming pared 2 bases from V and 5 bases from J, leaving 10 bases between. Germline assignment: CDR1 DFQATT and CDR2 SNEGSKA (reference sequence). The CDR3 DNA is TGCAGTGCTAGAAATTTCAGGGATCAGCCCCAGCATTTT. The encoded protein is CSARNFRDQPQHF.